The T cell receptor beta chain described here comes from a study of cytomegalovirus exposure and HLA in healthy donors. Study results and caveats: With DRB1 most and HLA-C fewest, TCR association rates differed between HLA loci in a later analysis.

In the PCR, 60 Vbeta and 13 Jbeta primers were used. Some clones are missing from TCRdb's copy, which holds only in-frame ones; the method was immunoSEQ multiplex PCR. The data contain approximately 150,000 clones, about 68% of them singletons. On this clone: Its specificity is not known.

CDR1 is WSHSY, CDR2 SAAADI, per germline. The CDR3 length is 12 residues. V shed 5 bases and J shed 4 bases, with 8 bases lying between them. The source is a female donor in good health and CMV-seronegative. The chain links TRBV10-2 to TRBJ1-2; D uncertain. Input material: PBMCs. CDR3 bases: TGCGCCAGCAGTCCCCAGGCCTATGGCTACACCTTC. It yields the protein CASSPQAYGYTF.